This T cell receptor (beta chain) was sequenced in a study of blood T cell repertoires in COVID-19. Per germline, CDR1 SGDLS and CDR2 YYNGEE. There are 14 residues in the CDR3. Trimming left V 3 bases short and J 5 bases short, with 14 bases between. Repertoires were generated with immunoSEQ multiplex PCR, while TCRdb's copy carries only in-frame clones and drops some. Altogether under 250,000 clones are present, around nine tenths being singletons, with the ten largest covering around 3%. The V call is TRBV9, the J call TRBJ2-5; no clear D gene. Specimen: peripheral blood. The TCR sequence derives from a man aged 18 to 29 with active or convalescent COVID-19. The CDR3 spells CASSGGDFGETQYF. The CDR3 DNA reads TGTGCCAGCAGCGGAGGCGACTTCGGCGAGACCCAGTACTTC.